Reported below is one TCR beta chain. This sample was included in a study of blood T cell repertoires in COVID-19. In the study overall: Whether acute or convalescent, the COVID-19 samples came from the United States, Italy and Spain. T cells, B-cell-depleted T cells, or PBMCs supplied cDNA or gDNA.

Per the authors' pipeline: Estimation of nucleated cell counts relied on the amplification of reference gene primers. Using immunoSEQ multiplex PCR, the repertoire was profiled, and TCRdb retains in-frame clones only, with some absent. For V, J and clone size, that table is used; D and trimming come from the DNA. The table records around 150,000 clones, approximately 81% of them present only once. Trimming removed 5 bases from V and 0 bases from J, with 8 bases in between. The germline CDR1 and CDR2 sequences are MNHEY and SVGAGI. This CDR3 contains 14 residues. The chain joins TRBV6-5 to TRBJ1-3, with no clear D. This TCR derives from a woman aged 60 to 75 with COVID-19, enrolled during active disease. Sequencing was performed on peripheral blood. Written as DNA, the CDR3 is TGTGCCAGCAGTCGCGGGAACTCTGGAAACACCATATATTTT. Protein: CASSRGNSGNTIYF.